This T cell receptor beta chain was profiled in a study of T cell responses to AZD1222 COVID-19 vaccine. Regarding the study as a whole: The CD4 TCRs associated with vaccination extended across spike and predominated at 160-218 and 743-854. The donor cohort was predominantly white British with a female majority, and clonal diversity may have been underestimated.

Method: immunoSEQ multiplex PCR; TCRdb's copy keeps in-frame clones and lacks some. The table lists around 130,000 clones, about 91% of them singletons. Between the trimmed V and J ends, which lost 1 base and 0 bases, there was a span of 4 bases. CDR3 length: 13 residues. Worth noting for this clone: Its antigen is unknown.

This receptor was identified in an adult who received the AZD1222 COVID-19 vaccine. Sample: peripheral blood, taken 28 days after the second AZD1222 dose. The rearrangement uses TRBV12-3 or TRBV12-4 and TRBJ2-7; no clear D. The CDR3 coding sequence is TGTGCCAGCAGTTTAGACAGCTCCTACGAGCAGTACTTC. It encodes CASSLDSSYEQYF.